One and the same sample provided the 5 T cell receptor beta chains below, sequenced in a study of response to subunit inactivated influenza vaccine. TCRdb used MiXCR to reprocess the RT-PCR reads, holding one entry per CDR3 protein. The data hold about 570,000 distinct CDR3 sequences, with approximately 11% observed a single time. This same sample was also taken into another study, of T cells expressing NK-cell markers. This second report adds: cDNA encoding TCR beta was synthesized via 5'RACE template switching incorporating UMIs.

Here the sequenced sample was PBMCs from blood, taken on the day of vaccination. These receptors all come from a man between 45 and 60 years old who received an inactivated influenza vaccine.

Comment on this clonotype: A read error is possible here, since a much larger clone lies one base away. This chain links TRBV20-1 with TRBJ2-2; D might be TRBD1 (5 bases). Germline values: CDR1 DFQATT, CDR2 SNEGSKA (reference sequence). The CDR3 contains 16 residues. CDR3 region: CGARGSADPWVGELFF. For the CDR3, the DNA is TGCGGTGCTAGGGGCTCCGCGGACCCGTGGGTCGGGGAGCTGTTTTTT.

This clonotype was seen a few times. V usage is TRBV11-2 and J usage is TRBJ2-3, with D tentatively TRBD2 (6 bases). There are 17 residues in the CDR3. Germline CDR1 SGHAT, CDR2 FQNNGV. V was clipped by 4 bases and J by 3 bases, with 20 bases between them. CDR3 in amino acids: CASSSSPLAITTDTQYF. The CDR3 region has the DNA TGTGCCAGCAGCTCCTCCCCTCTAGCGATTACAACAGATACGCAGTATTTT.

The rearrangement joins TRBV6-1 to TRBJ1-5; tentative D call: TRBD1 (5 bases). Germline V gene lookup returns CDR1 MNHNS and CDR2 SASEGT. CDR3 length equals 15 residues. Trimming left V 6 bases short and J 3 bases short, with 15 bases between. The CDR3 bases are TGTGCCAGCAGCCGGGAGGGGATGGTCAATCAGCCCCAGCATTTT. Protein sequence: CASSREGMVNQPQHF.

The gene calls are TRBV7-2 and TRBJ1-4; D perhaps matches TRBD1 (6 bases). CDR3 length: 15 amino acids. V dropped 5 bases and J dropped 4 bases, with 14 bases sitting between them. CDR1 is SGHTA, CDR2 FQGNSA, per germline. CDR3 residues: CASSQQGARNEKLFF. In DNA form, the CDR3 reads TGTGCCAGCAGCCAACAGGGAGCTCGTAATGAAAAACTGTTTTTT.

In its sample, this clonotype was seen a few times. This chain uses TRBV7-8 with TRBJ2-5, with 11 positions matching TRBD2. Germline V gene sequence: CDR1 SGHVS, CDR2 FQNEAQ. The J segment lost 7 bases and the V segment lost 5 bases, leaving 9 bases of the junction unmatched. The CDR3 is 15 residues long. CDR3 sequence: CASSPQTSGAWTQYF. CDR3 nucleotides: TGTGCCAGCAGCCCCCAGACTAGCGGGGCCTGGACCCAGTACTTC.